Listed here is a single T cell receptor beta chain. Antigen: not known. Data came from immunoSEQ multiplex PCR; TCRdb stores just in-frame clones and leaves some out. Among 20,000 to 30,000 clones listed, 75% to 85% were seen once. Exclusion applied to patients with autoimmune disease history or systemic immunosuppression. The data originate from a study of OX40 agonist ivuxolimab in advanced cancers. On the study more broadly: A male proportion of over 70% was recorded, with mean age around 60 years and range 23 to 79. Checkpoint inhibitors had been given previously to roughly 40% of patients.

This CDR3 has 15 amino acids. Germline V CDR1 and CDR2: KGHSH, LQKENI. V gave up 3 bases and J gave up 4 bases; unmatched junction bases: 8. Broader study findings: Normalized T-cell clonal expansion was also low in a subset of nonresponders.

The TCR comes from an adult with an advanced solid tumor such as melanoma, head and neck, liver or kidney cancer. The gene calls are TRBV18 and TRBJ1-2; 7 positions match TRBD1. The material was CD4+ or CD8+ T cells sorted from blood, obtained in a trial of the OX40 agonist ivuxolimab. In nucleotides, the CDR3 is TGTGCCAGCTCACCTCCTAGGGGGCGGGTCTATGGCTACACCTTC. It translates to CASSPPRGRVYGYTF.